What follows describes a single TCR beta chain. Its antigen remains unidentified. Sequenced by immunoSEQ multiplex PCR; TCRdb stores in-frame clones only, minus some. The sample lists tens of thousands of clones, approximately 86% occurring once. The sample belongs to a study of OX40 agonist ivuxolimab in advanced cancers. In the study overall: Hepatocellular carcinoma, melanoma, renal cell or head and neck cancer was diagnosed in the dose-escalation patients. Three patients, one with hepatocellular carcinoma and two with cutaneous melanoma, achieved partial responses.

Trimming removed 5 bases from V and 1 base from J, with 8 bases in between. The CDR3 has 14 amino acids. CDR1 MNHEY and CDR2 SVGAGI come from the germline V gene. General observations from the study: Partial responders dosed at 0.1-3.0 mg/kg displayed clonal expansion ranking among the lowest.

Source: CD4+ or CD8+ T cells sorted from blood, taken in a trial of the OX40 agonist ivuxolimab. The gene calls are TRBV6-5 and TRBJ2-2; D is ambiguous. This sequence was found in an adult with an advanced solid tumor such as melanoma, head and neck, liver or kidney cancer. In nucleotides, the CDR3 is TGTGCCAGCAGTCCGTACAAGAACACCGGGGAGCTGTTTTTT. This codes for CASSPYKNTGELFF.